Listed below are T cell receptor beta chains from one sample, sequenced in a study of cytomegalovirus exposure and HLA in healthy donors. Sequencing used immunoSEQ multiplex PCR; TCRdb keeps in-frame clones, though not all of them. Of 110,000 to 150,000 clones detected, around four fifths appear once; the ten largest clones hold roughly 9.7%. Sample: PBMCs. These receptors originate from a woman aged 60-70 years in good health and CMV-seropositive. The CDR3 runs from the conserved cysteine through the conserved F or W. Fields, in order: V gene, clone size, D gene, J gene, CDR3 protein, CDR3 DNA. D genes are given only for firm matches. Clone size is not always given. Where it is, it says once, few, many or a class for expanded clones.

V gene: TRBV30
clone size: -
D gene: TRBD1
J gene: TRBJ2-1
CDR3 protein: CAWSHRDRYLSEQFF
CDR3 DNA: TGTGCCTGGAGTCACCGGGACAGGTATTTGTCTGAGCAGTTCTTC

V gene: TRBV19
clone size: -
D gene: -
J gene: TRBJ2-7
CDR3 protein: CASSIARQRVGEQYF
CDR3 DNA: TGTGCCAGTAGTATAGCGCGCCAGCGTGTCGGTGAGCAGTACTTC

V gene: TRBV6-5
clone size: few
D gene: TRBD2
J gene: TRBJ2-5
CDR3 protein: CASSPRGVQTQYF
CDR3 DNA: TGTGCCAGCAGCCCTCGGGGGGTCCAGACCCAGTACTTC

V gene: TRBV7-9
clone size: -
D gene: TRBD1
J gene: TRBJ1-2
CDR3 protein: CASSLGQGGVSNGYTF
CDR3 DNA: TGTGCCAGCAGCTTAGGACAGGGGGGTGTTTCTAATGGCTACACCTTC

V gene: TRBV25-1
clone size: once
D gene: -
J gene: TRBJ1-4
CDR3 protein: CASSRTATNEKLFF
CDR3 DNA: TGTGCCAGCAGTAGGACAGCAACTAATGAAAAACTGTTTTTT

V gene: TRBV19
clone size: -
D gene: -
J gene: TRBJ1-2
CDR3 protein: CASSTSGTSANYGYTF
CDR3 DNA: TGTGCCAGTAGTACCTCGGGGACATCGGCTAACTATGGCTACACCTTC

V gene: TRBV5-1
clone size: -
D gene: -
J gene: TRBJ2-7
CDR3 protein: CASSPEGQVVWDEQYF
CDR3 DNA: TGCGCCAGCAGCCCAGAAGGTCAGGTGGTTTGGGACGAGCAGTACTTC

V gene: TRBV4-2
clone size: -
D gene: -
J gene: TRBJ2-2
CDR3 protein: CASSQDADRGTGELFF
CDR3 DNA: TGTGCCAGCAGCCAAGATGCGGACCGGGGCACCGGGGAGCTGTTTTTT

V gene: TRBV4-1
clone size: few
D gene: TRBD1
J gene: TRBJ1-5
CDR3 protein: CASSQEGQGTDQPQHF
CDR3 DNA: TGCGCCAGCAGCCAAGAGGGACAGGGGACCGATCAGCCCCAGCATTTT

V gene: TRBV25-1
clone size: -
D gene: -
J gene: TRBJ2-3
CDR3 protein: CASSEPWGKDTQYF
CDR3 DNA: TGTGCCAGCAGTGAACCGTGGGGCAAAGATACGCAGTATTTT

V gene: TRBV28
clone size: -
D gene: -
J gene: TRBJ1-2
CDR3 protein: CASSPGGNYGYTF
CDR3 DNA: TGTGCCAGCAGTCCCGGGGGGAACTATGGCTACACCTTC

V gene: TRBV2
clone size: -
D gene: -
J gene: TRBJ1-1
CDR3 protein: CASSQGGVTEAFF
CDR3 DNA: TGTGCCAGCAGTCAAGGGGGGGTCACTGAAGCTTTCTTT

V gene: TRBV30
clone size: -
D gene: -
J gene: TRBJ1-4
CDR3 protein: CAWSKGLTNEKLFF
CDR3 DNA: TGTGCCTGGAGCAAGGGGTTAACTAATGAAAAACTGTTTTTT

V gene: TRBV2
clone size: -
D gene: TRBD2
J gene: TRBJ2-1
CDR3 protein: CASLTSGYNEQFF
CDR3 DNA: TGTGCCAGCCTAACTAGCGGGTACAATGAGCAGTTCTTC

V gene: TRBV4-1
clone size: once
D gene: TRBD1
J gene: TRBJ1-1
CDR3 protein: CASSQGRGRLDTEAFF
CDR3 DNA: TGCGCCAGCAGCCAAGGCAGGGGGCGACTGGACACTGAAGCTTTCTTT

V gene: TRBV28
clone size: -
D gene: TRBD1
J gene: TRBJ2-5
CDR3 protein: CASRGRGGQGQTQYF
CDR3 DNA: TGTGCCAGCAGGGGAAGGGGTGGACAGGGGCAGACCCAGTACTTC

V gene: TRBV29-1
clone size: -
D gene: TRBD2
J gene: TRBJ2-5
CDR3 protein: CSLLGGAGFETQYF
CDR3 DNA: TGCAGCCTCCTGGGGGGAGCGGGATTCGAGACCCAGTACTTC

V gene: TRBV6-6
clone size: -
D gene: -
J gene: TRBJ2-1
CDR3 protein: CASYRQEINEQFF
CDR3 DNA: TGTGCCAGCTATCGACAGGAGATCAATGAGCAGTTCTTC

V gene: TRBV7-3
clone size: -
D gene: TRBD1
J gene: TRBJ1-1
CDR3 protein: CATGQGRGNTEAFF
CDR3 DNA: TGTGCCACCGGACAGGGGCGGGGTAACACTGAAGCTTTCTTT

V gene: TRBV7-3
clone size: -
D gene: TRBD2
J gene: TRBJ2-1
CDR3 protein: CASSPGGGNNEQFF
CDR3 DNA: TGTGCCAGCAGCCCGGGGGGAGGGAACAATGAGCAGTTCTTC

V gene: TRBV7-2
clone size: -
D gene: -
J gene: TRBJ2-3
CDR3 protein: CASSQSGTSTDTQYF
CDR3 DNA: TGTGCCAGCAGCCAAAGTGGGACTAGCACAGATACGCAGTATTTT

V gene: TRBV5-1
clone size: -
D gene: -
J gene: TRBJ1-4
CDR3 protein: CASSLESPKTQGLFF
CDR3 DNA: TGCGCCAGCAGCTTGGAGTCCCCTAAGACTCAGGGGCTGTTTTTT

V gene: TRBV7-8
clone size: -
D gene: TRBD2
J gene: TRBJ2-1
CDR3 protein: CASSLDGLAGRDQQFF
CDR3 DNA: TGTGCCAGCAGCTTAGATGGACTAGCGGGACGCGATCAGCAGTTCTTC

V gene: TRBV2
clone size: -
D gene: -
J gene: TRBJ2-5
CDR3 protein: CASSVGQGSETQYF
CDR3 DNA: TGTGCCAGCAGTGTAGGGCAGGGGTCGGAGACCCAGTACTTC

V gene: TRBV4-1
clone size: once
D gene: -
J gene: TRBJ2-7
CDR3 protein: CASSPWAGDEQYF
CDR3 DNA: TGCGCCAGCAGCCCTTGGGCCGGGGACGAGCAGTACTTC

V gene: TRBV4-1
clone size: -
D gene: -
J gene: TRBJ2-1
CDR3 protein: CASSQERRAVSYNEQFF
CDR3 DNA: TGCGCCAGCAGCCAAGAAAGGCGGGCCGTATCCTACAATGAGCAGTTCTTC

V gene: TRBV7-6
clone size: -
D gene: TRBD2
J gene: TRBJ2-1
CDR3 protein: CASSSGRDHGDEQFF
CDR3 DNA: TGTGCCAGCAGCTCCGGGAGGGATCACGGGGATGAGCAGTTCTTC

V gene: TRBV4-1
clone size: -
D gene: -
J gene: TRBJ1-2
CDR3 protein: CASSLERGASYGYTF
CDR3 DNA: TGCGCCAGCAGTCTAGAGCGGGGGGCGAGCTATGGCTACACCTTC

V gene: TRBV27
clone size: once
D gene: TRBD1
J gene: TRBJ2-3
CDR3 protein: CASSSYKDRARTDTQYF
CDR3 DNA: TGTGCCAGCAGTTCATATAAAGACAGGGCCAGGACAGATACGCAGTATTTT

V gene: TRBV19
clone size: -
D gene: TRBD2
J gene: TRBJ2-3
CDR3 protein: CATQEVAGGSTDTQYF
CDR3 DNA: TGTGCCACCCAAGAAGTAGCGGGAGGGAGCACAGATACGCAGTATTTT

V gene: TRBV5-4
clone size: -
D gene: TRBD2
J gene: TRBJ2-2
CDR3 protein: CASSLASGRAAGELFF
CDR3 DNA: TGTGCCAGCAGCTTGGCTAGCGGGAGGGCGGCCGGGGAGCTGTTTTTT

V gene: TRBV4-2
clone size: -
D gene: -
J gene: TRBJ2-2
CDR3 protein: CASSQGGRNTGELFF
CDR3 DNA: TGTGCCAGCAGCCAAGGGGGCCGAAACACCGGGGAGCTGTTTTTT

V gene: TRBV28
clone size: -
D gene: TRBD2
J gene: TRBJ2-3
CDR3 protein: CASRGLADTQYF
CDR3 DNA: TGTGCCAGCAGGGGACTAGCAGATACGCAGTATTTT